Following are 14 T cell receptor beta chains from one sample sequenced in a study of T cell responses to AZD1222 COVID-19 vaccine. Profiled with immunoSEQ multiplex PCR; TCRdb holds only in-frame clones, not every one. The data show roughly 100,000 clones, with about four fifths seen just once and 15% to 20% held by the top ten. The sequences come from peripheral blood, collected on day 0 of AZD1222 vaccination. The receptors here all came from an adult in good health.

The chain couples TRBV4-1 to TRBJ1-1, with D unclear. CDR1 MGHRA and CDR2 YSYEKL come from the germline V gene. V was cut by 5 bases and J by 4 bases, with 8 bases left in between. This CDR3 has 12 residues. CDR3 sequence (DNA): TGCGCCAGCAGCTTGGGTTTCACTGAAGCTTTCTTT. This sequence encodes CASSLGFTEAFF.

This rearrangement joins TRBV4-3 to TRBJ1-6, with D unclear. The CDR3 length is 16 residues. Trimming left V 4 bases short and J 0 bases short, with 10 bases between. Germline lookup yields CDR1 LGHNA and CDR2 YSLEER. This CDR3 is CASSPVGISYNSPLHF. CDR3 sequence (DNA): TGCGCCAGCAGCCCGGTGGGGATCTCCTATAATTCACCCCTCCACTTT.

This clone was recorded many times. V is TRBV27 and J is TRBJ1-2, with 8 bases matching TRBD1. Germline CDR1 reads MNHEY; CDR2 reads SMNVEV (reference sequence). The CDR3 totals 12 residues. The V segment lost 10 bases and the J segment 4 bases; nucleotides outside the gene matches: 5. CDR3 sequence reads: CATQGASYGYTF. As DNA, the CDR3 is TGTGCCACCCAGGGGGCCAGCTATGGCTACACCTTC.

This chain links TRBV5-4 with TRBJ1-5; unclear D gene. The germline CDR1 and CDR2 sequences are SGHNT and YYREEE (reference sequence). The CDR3 sequence is 14 residues long. V lost 0 bases and J 0 bases, leaving 4 bases between the germline ends. This CDR3 reads CASSLAGSNQPQHF. The CDR3 bases are TGTGCCAGCAGCTTGGCAGGTAGCAATCAGCCCCAGCATTTT.

This clone was seen only once. The chain couples TRBV21-1 to TRBJ1-2. TRBV21-1 is a pseudogene locus. The CDR3 is 18 residues long. The CDR3 reads CASSKGRLIWADMGGYTF. The CDR3 DNA sequence: TGTGCCAGCAGCAAAGGCCGACTTATTTGGGCTGACATGGGCGGCTACACCTTC.

This chain joins TRBV28 and TRBJ1-6; no reliable D call. Germline CDR1 MDHEN, CDR2 SYDVKM. CDR3 size: 15 residues. Trimming shortened V by 8 bases and J by 0 bases, and 11 bases separated the two germline ends. The CDR3 DNA sequence: TGTGCCAGCGTCCGCCGGGGCTCCTATAATTCACCCCTCCACTTT. This gives the protein CASVRRGSYNSPLHF.

The chain uses TRBV9 and TRBJ2-1; D uncertain. The V gene lost 0 bases and the J gene lost 7 bases, with 8 bases spanning the gap. There are 13 residues in the CDR3. The germline V gene encodes CDR1 SGDLS and CDR2 YYNGEE. The CDR3 bases are TGTGCCAGCAGCGTAGCGGTGTGGAATGAGCAGTTCTTC. Translated: CASSVAVWNEQFF.

This sequence joins TRBV7-2 and TRBJ1-1; D uncertain. The germline gives CDR1 SGHTA, CDR2 FQGNSA. Between the trimmed V and J ends, which lost 4 bases and 11 bases, there was a span of 14 bases. The CDR3 has 12 amino acids. This CDR3 reads CASSWVFERAFF. CDR3 nucleotides: TGTGCCAGCAGCTGGGTTTTTGAGAGGGCTTTCTTT.

The V and J genes are TRBV14 and TRBJ2-3; TRBD2 agrees at 7 bases. Germline trimming cut 4 bases from V and 7 bases from J; bases unmatched to any gene: 11. Germline V CDR1 and CDR2: SGHDN, FVKESK. There are 15 residues in the CDR3. CDR3 in DNA: TGTGCCAGCAGCCTGGCTCTCCCGGGGGGTAATACGCAGTATTTT. It specifies CASSLALPGGNTQYF. The variable domain in full, completed from reference TRBV14 and TRBJ2-3, reads EAGVTQFPSHSVIEKGQTVTLRCDPISGHDNLYWYRRVMGKEIKFLLHFVKESKQDESGMPNNRFLAERTGGTYSTLKVQPAELEDSGVYFCASSLALPGGNTQYFGPGTRLTVL.

J is TRBJ1-2 and V is TRBV7-2; possible D gene TRBD1, 5 bases. Trimming pared 0 bases from V and 1 base from J, leaving 15 bases between. This CDR3 has 17 residues. Germline V lookup: CDR1 SGHTA, CDR2 FQGNSA. CDR3 protein: CASSLASGAAYNYGYTF. The CDR3 coding sequence is TGTGCCAGCAGCTTAGCCTCCGGGGCTGCTTATAACTATGGCTACACCTTC.

The gene calls are TRBV19 and TRBJ1-5, with 8 nucleotides matching TRBD1. V shed 5 bases, J shed 2 bases, and the junction held 5 bases outside the gene matches. CDR1 is LNHDA and CDR2 is SQIVND in the germline V gene (reference sequence). The CDR3 has 15 residues. The CDR3 spells CASSPQTGGNQPQHF. The CDR3 bases are TGTGCCAGTAGTCCCCAGACAGGGGGCAATCAGCCCCAGCATTTT.

This chain links TRBV4-1 with TRBJ2-1, with TRBD2 matching 9 bases. Germline V CDR1 and CDR2: MGHRA, YSYEKL. The CDR3 length is 16 residues. Germline trimming cut 1 base from V and 2 bases from J; bases unmatched to any gene: 3. In nucleotides, the CDR3 is TGCGCCAGCAGCCAAGTTTCTAGCGGGACCTACAATGAGCAGTTCTTC. Translated: CASSQVSSGTYNEQFF.

This clone was observed a single time. J is TRBJ2-3 and V is TRBV5-1; 7 positions match TRBD2. Per germline, CDR1 SGHRS and CDR2 YFSETQ. CDR3 length equals 15 residues. With 1 base clipped from V and 1 base from J, the junction kept 3 bases outside the gene matches. The CDR3 DNA reads as TGCGCCAGCAGCTTGCCCAGCGGGGGCACAGATACGCAGTATTTT. Amino acids: CASSLPSGGTDTQYF.

The rearrangement links TRBV6-1 to TRBJ1-4; D uncertain. Trimming stripped 2 bases from V and 3 bases from J, with 13 bases between. CDR1 is MNHNS and CDR2 is SASEGT in the germline V gene. CDR3 length: 16 residues. The CDR3 DNA reads TGTGCCAGCAGTGAAATACGGGGTCGGGCTAATGAAAAACTGTTTTTT. Translating gives CASSEIRGRANEKLFF.